A selection of T cell receptor beta chains follows, all from one sample in a study of CD8 T cells in Susac syndrome. One entry per CDR3 protein results from TCRdb running MiXCR on the immunoSEQ multiplex PCR reads. Found here are more than 150,000 distinct CDR3 sequences, 90% to 96% of them singletons; the top ten hold around 0.1%. Input material: CD4+ T cells from PBMCs. The receptors come from a human donor with Susac syndrome. Each CDR3 is given with its conserved first and last residue. The D gene is left open where the match is weak. A row's size may be missing; if present it is once, few, many or a size class.

>TRBV30|.|TRBJ1-6|.
CAWNAGRTPLHF
TGTGCCTGGAATGCAGGGCGGACACCCCTCCACTTT
>TRBV7-9|.|TRBJ1-2|once
CASSFMPFGYTF
TGTGCCAGCAGCTTTATGCCTTTCGGCTACACCTTC
>TRBV30|TRBD1|TRBJ2-5|.
CAWSRKGASETQYF
TGTGCCTGGAGTCGAAAGGGGGCTTCCGAGACCCAGTACTTC
>TRBV18|TRBD2|TRBJ2-5|.
CASSPLAGNQETQYF
TGTGCCAGCTCACCACTAGCGGGGAATCAAGAGACCCAGTACTTC
>TRBV4-1|.|TRBJ1-1|.
CASSPMAAGSNTEAFF
TGCGCCAGCAGCCCCATGGCGGCGGGATCGAACACTGAAGCTTTCTTT
>TRBV7-2|TRBD1|TRBJ2-7|.
CASSLNRDSGQYF
TGTGCCAGCAGCTTAAACCGGGACAGCGGGCAGTACTTC
>TRBV30|.|TRBJ2-4|.
CAWSFSSQSTRYF
TGTGCCTGGAGTTTTTCATCACAGAGTACACGGTACTTC
>TRBV6-2/TRBV6-3|.|TRBJ2-7|.
CASSLRPPRYEQYF
TGTGCCAGCAGTCTCAGACCCCCCAGATACGAGCAGTACTTC
>TRBV7-2|.|TRBJ1-6|.
CASSLDPNSPLHF
TGTGCCAGCAGCTTAGACCCGAATTCACCCCTCCACTTT
>TRBV6-5|TRBD1|TRBJ1-2|.
CASKTGGSGGYGYTF
TGTGCCAGCAAAACAGGGGGCTCTGGTGGCTATGGCTACACCTTC
>TRBV6-2/TRBV6-3|TRBD1|TRBJ1-1|.
CASSWTGGGTEAFF
TGTGCCAGCAGTTGGACAGGGGGCGGAACTGAAGCTTTCTTT
>TRBV29-1|.|TRBJ1-2|.
CSVAVRELGGYTF
TGCAGCGTTGCTGTCAGGGAATTGGGTGGCTACACCTTC
>TRBV3-1|TRBD2|TRBJ2-1|.
CASSYGTSAGNEQFF
TGTGCCAGCAGTTACGGGACTAGCGCCGGAAATGAGCAGTTCTTC
>TRBV18|.|TRBJ2-2|.
CASSPGRRDGGELFF
TGTGCCAGCTCACCAGGTCGCAGGGATGGCGGGGAGCTGTTTTTT
>TRBV7-3|.|TRBJ2-3|.
CASSLIAPSGARTDTQYF
TGTGCCAGCAGCTTAATAGCCCCTTCGGGGGCCCGCACAGATACGCAGTATTTT
>TRBV7-8|.|TRBJ1-5|.
CASSPTDISNQPQHF
TGTGCCAGCAGCCCAACGGACATTAGCAATCAGCCCCAGCATTTT
>TRBV3-1|.|TRBJ2-2|.
CASSQGGSNTGELFF
TGTGCCAGCAGCCAAGGCGGATCGAACACTGGGGAGCTGTTTTTT
>TRBV4-2|.|TRBJ1-2|.
CASSQGDSIYGYTF
TGTGCCAGCAGCCAAGGCGACAGCATCTATGGCTACACCTTC
>TRBV9|.|TRBJ2-3|.
CASSTRTTTDTQYF
TGTGCCAGCAGCACCCGGACCACCACAGATACGCAGTATTTT
>TRBV4-1|.|TRBJ2-7|.
CASSQGPSPGEQYF
TGCGCCAGCAGCCAAGGGCCCTCGCCTGGCGAGCAGTACTTC
>TRBV20-1|.|TRBJ2-5|.
CSALKETQYF
TGCAGTGCTCTGAAAGAGACCCAGTACTTC
>TRBV14|TRBD1|TRBJ1-4|.
CASSLGQGKLFF
TGTGCCAGCAGCCTGGGACAGGGAAAACTGTTTTTT
>TRBV5-4|TRBD1|TRBJ1-4|.
CASSRPGQGSEKLFF
TGTGCCAGCAGCCGCCCGGGACAGGGTAGTGAAAAACTGTTTTTT
>TRBV7-3|.|TRBJ2-5|.
CASSRGVGETQYF
TGTGCCAGCAGCCGAGGGGTAGGAGAGACCCAGTACTTC
>TRBV20-1|TRBD2|TRBJ2-3|once
CSARDRFGLATDTQYF
TGCAGTGCTAGAGATCGGTTTGGACTAGCGACAGATACGCAGTATTTT
>TRBV5-1|.|TRBJ2-7|.
CASSLGSAGYEQYF
TGCGCCAGCAGCTTGGGTAGCGCGGGCTACGAGCAGTACTTC
>TRBV12-3/TRBV12-4|.|TRBJ1-5|.
CASSLGTFYQPQHF
TGTGCCAGCAGTTTAGGGACATTTTATCAGCCCCAGCATTTT
>TRBV30|.|TRBJ1-5|few
CAWSVDSNQPQHF
TGTGCCTGGAGTGTTGACTCTAATCAGCCCCAGCATTTT
>TRBV30|TRBD2|TRBJ2-3|.
CACGSSGGLGDTQYF
TGTGCCTGCGGATCTAGCGGGGGGTTGGGGGATACGCAGTATTTT
>TRBV11-2|TRBD2|TRBJ2-1|.
CASSLVRGGLAGREQFF
TGTGCCAGCAGCTTAGTTAGGGGAGGACTAGCGGGGCGGGAGCAGTTCTTC
>TRBV29-1|TRBD1|TRBJ1-5|.
CSVILGQVPNQPQHF
TGCAGCGTTATTTTAGGACAGGTCCCCAATCAGCCCCAGCATTTT
>TRBV2|.|TRBJ2-7|.
CASSSEAVSSYEQYF
TGTGCCAGCAGTTCTGAGGCAGTAAGCTCCTACGAGCAGTACTTC
>TRBV28|.|TRBJ2-1|.
CASSFGKNEQFF
TGTGCCAGCAGTTTTGGGAAGAATGAGCAGTTCTTC
>TRBV14|.|TRBJ1-5|.
CASSQATQPQHF
TGTGCCAGCAGCCAAGCAACTCAGCCCCAGCATTTT
>TRBV7-8|.|TRBJ2-1|.
CASSILEGVLYNEQFF
TGTGCCAGCAGCATCCTCGAAGGGGTCCTCTACAATGAGCAGTTCTTC
>TRBV5-6|TRBD2|TRBJ2-1|.
CASSLAGTINTDYNEQFF
TGTGCCAGCAGCTTGGCCGGGACTATCAATACGGACTACAATGAGCAGTTCTTC
>TRBV4-3|TRBD1|TRBJ1-4|once
CASSSGQDTTNEKLFF
TGCGCCAGCAGCTCCGGACAGGATACAACTAATGAAAAACTGTTTTTT
>TRBV30|.|TRBJ1-6|.
CAWSGHGAPGDSPLHF
TGTGCCTGGAGTGGACACGGGGCCCCGGGGGATTCACCCCTCCACTTT
>TRBV2|TRBD1|TRBJ2-2|.
CASSEVQGVVGELFF
TGTGCCAGCAGTGAAGTCCAGGGGGTAGTAGGGGAGCTGTTTTTT
>TRBV19|.|TRBJ1-1|few
CASSPTGNTEAFF
TGTGCCAGTAGTCCAACAGGCAACACTGAAGCTTTCTTT
>TRBV7-2|TRBD1|TRBJ2-1|.
CASSPTGTAINNEQFF
TGTGCCAGCAGCCCGACCGGGACAGCAATAAACAATGAGCAGTTCTTC
>TRBV3-1|TRBD1|TRBJ1-4|once
CASSPDRVGTNEKLFF
TGTGCCAGCAGCCCGGACAGGGTCGGAACTAATGAAAAACTGTTTTTT
>TRBV30|.|TRBJ1-6|.
CAWSASDVSPLHF
TGTGCCTGGAGTGCCTCCGACGTTTCACCCCTCCACTTT
>TRBV28|TRBD1|TRBJ1-2|.
CASSSPGQTFSSGYTF
TGTGCCAGCAGTAGTCCGGGACAGACCTTCAGTAGTGGCTACACCTTC
>TRBV11-2|.|TRBJ1-1|.
CASSLLSKGPGVTFF
TGTGCCAGCAGCTTACTTAGTAAGGGCCCAGGGGTGACTTTCTTT
>TRBV27|.|TRBJ2-5|.
CASSTLGPSGETQYF
TGTGCCAGCAGTACCCTTGGTCCTTCGGGGGAGACCCAGTACTTC
>TRBV28|.|TRBJ2-7|.
CASTPRDTSSYEQYF
TGTGCCAGCACCCCCAGGGACACGAGCTCCTACGAGCAGTACTTC